The rows below give T cell receptor beta chains drawn from one sample of a study of T cell changes during pregnancy in multiple sclerosis. Sequencing was performed with immunoSEQ multiplex PCR; in TCRdb, only in-frame clones are kept and a portion is missing. The table lists 75,000 to 90,000 clones, around nine tenths of them singletons. Sequenced here: CD4+ T cells from peripheral blood mononuclear cells, sampled before pregnancy. The receptors were gathered from a female donor with multiple sclerosis, enrolled in a pregnancy study. The CDR3 runs from the conserved cysteine through the conserved F or W.

cdr3_aa | j_call | v_call
CASTQGENYGYTF | TRBJ1-2 | TRBV6-5
CASSLISGGTGELFF | TRBJ2-2 | TRBV11-3
CASSEFAQGAEAFF | TRBJ1-1 | TRBV6-1
CASTDGVGSGYTF | TRBJ1-2 | TRBV19
CASSMILAGESDTQYF | TRBJ2-3 | TRBV19
CASSITGGPGYTF | TRBJ1-2 | TRBV5-1
CASSQDSQRNIQYF | TRBJ2-4 | TRBV4-2
CASSSRREGYNEQFF | TRBJ2-1 | TRBV5-1
CASSEKDRRRNEQFF | TRBJ2-1 | TRBV2
CASSDSLAGADTQYF | TRBJ2-3 | TRBV2
CASSEGVNTEAFF | TRBJ1-1 | TRBV6-6
CASSLTGAQETQYF | TRBJ2-5 | TRBV6-1
CASSNSGDTGELFF | TRBJ2-2 | TRBV19
CASTLGGTEGNTIYF | TRBJ1-3 | TRBV2
CASSPPSGSPYGYTF | TRBJ1-2 | TRBV28
CASSLARGEQYF | TRBJ2-7 | TRBV19
CASSEMGGTKAFF | TRBJ1-1 | TRBV9
CAIGRTEGNTIYF | TRBJ1-3 | TRBV6-1
CASSGTRTNTEAFF | TRBJ1-1 | TRBV6-1
CASSPEQGRFKKLFF | TRBJ1-4 | TRBV18
CASSAGTAYYGYTF | TRBJ1-2 | TRBV5-1
CAWSVQTGSTDTQYF | TRBJ2-3 | TRBV30
CATSRGQYSYEQYF | TRBJ2-7 | TRBV15
CASSPRRDTQYF | TRBJ2-3 | TRBV7-2
CAWSASHTSGSYGYTF | TRBJ1-2 | TRBV30
CASSEQGLNTEAFF | TRBJ1-1 | TRBV6-1
CSARVPNEQFF | TRBJ2-1 | TRBV20-1
CSAGDNWGAFF | TRBJ1-1 | TRBV20-1
CASSLKGSYTEAFF | TRBJ1-1 | TRBV11-2
CASSEAVLAGATDTQYF | TRBJ2-3 | TRBV6-1
CASSLAAGGSHQPQHF | TRBJ1-5 | TRBV7-8
CACTFRDYVAYGYTF | TRBJ1-2 | TRBV30
CASSSDGTSGRRNRNEQFF | TRBJ2-1 | TRBV7-6
CASSMGGILTDTQYF | TRBJ2-3 | TRBV19
CASSSLAGLQAGQPQHF | TRBJ1-5 | TRBV27
CASSLGGYSGNTIYF | TRBJ1-3 | TRBV28
CAWSDGGLGEKLFF | TRBJ1-4 | TRBV30
CASSRRGRAYNEQFF | TRBJ2-1 | TRBV13
CASSTYTDRVSYEQYF | TRBJ2-7 | TRBV27
CASSEYAGTGGYTF | TRBJ1-2 | TRBV25-1
CASSLDAGSTYEQYF | TRBJ2-7 | TRBV11-2
CASSLALGTQYF | TRBJ2-3 | TRBV7-6
CASSLEGATSTDTQYF | TRBJ2-3 | TRBV5-1
CASSPRDRGYTGELFF | TRBJ2-2 | TRBV27
CASSLGTIGAFF | TRBJ1-1 | TRBV14
CASSLSRLYGYTF | TRBJ1-2 | TRBV28